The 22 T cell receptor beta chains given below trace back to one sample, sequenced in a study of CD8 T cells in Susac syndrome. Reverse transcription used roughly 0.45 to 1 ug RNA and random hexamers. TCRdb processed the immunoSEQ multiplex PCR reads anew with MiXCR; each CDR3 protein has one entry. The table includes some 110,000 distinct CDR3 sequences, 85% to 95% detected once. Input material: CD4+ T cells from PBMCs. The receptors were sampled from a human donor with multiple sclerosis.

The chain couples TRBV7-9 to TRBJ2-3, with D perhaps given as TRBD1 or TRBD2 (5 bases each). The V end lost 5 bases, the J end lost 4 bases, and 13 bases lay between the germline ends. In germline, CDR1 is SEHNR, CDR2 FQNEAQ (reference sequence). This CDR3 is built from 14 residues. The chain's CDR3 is CASSRRDGADTQYF. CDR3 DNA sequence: TGTGCCAGCAGCCGCCGGGACGGCGCAGATACGCAGTATTTT. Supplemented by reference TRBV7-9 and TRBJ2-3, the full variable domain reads DTGVSQNPRHKITKRGQNVTFRCDPISEHNRLYWYRQTLGQGPEFLTYFQNEAQLEKSRLLSDRFSAERPKGSFSTLEIQRTEQGDSAMYLCASSRRDGADTQYFGPGTRLTVL.

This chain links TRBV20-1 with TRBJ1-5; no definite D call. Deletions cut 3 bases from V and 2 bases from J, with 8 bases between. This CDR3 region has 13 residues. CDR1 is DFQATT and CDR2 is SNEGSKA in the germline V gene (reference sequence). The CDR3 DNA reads TGCAGTGCTAGGTTGCTTGGCAATCAGCCCCAGCATTTT. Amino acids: CSARLLGNQPQHF.

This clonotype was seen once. The CDR3 coding sequence is TGTGCCAGCAGCTTAGACCGTCGAGAGCAGTACTTC. Its protein product is CASSLDRREQYF. This chain uses TRBV7-2 with TRBJ2-7, with no clear D. Germline-derived CDR1 and CDR2 are SGHTA and FQGNSA. The CDR3 runs to 12 residues. Between the trimmed V and J ends, which lost 1 base and 7 bases, there was a span of 8 bases. The full variable domain, completed using reference TRBV7-2 and TRBJ2-7, is GAGVSQSPSNKVTEKGKDVELRCDPISGHTALYWYRQSLGQGLEFLIYFQGNSAPDKSGLPSDRFSAERTGGSVSTLTIQRTQQEDSAVYLCASSLDRREQYFGPGTRLTVT.

CDR3 amino acids: CASSFGQGGEQYF. The CDR3 nucleotides read TGCGCCAGCAGCTTCGGCCAGGGCGGCGAGCAGTACTTC. V gene TRBV5-1 combines with J gene TRBJ2-7, with a weak D call TRBD1 (5 bases). The CDR3 is made up of 13 amino acids. Germline V gene data show CDR1 as SGHRS and CDR2 as YFSETQ. Trimming pared 2 bases from V and 6 bases from J, leaving 12 bases between.

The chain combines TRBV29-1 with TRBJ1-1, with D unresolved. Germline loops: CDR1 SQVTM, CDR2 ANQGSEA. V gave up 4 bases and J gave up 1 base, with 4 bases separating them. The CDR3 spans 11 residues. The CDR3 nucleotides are TGCAGCGTTGGGCGGAACACTGAAGCTTTCTTT. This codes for CSVGRNTEAFF.

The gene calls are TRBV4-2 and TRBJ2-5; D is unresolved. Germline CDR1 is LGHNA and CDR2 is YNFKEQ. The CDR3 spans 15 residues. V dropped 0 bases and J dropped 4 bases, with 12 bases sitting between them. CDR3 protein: CASSQDRSARETQYF. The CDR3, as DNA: TGTGCCAGCAGCCAAGATAGGTCGGCTAGAGAGACCCAGTACTTC.

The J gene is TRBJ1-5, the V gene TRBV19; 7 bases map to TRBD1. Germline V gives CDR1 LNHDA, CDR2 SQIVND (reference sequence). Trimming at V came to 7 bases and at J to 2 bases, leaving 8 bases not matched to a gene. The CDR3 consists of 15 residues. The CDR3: CASIGTGTGNQPQHF. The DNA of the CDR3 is TGTGCCAGTATTGGGACCGGGACAGGCAATCAGCCCCAGCATTTT.

CDR3 loop: CASSWGAGNIQYF. CDR3 DNA sequence: TGTGCCAGCAGCTGGGGTGCGGGAAACATTCAGTACTTC. The chain joins TRBV7-2 to TRBJ2-4; TRBD2 might be the D (5 bases). Germline V gene lookup returns CDR1 SGHTA and CDR2 FQGNSA. Trimming took off 4 bases at V and 6 bases at J, with 10 bases between the two ends. This CDR3 is built from 13 residues.

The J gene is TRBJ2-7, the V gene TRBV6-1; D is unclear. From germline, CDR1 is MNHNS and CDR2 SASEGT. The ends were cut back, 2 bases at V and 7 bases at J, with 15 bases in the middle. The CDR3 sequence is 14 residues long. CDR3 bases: TGTGCCAGCAGTGAAATTGGAAACCGGCCTGAGCAGTACTTC. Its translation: CASSEIGNRPEQYF.

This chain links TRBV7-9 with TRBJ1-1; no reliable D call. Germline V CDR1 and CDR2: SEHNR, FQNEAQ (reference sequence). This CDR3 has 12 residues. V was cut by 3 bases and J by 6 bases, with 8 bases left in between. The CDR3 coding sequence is TGTGCCAGCAGCTTCCCCTCGGCTGAAGCTTTCTTT. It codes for CASSFPSAEAFF.

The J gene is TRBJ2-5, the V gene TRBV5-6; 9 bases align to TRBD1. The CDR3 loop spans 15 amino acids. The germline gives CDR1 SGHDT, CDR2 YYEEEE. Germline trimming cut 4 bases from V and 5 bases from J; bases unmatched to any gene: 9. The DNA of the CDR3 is TGTGCCAGCAGCCCCGGGACAGGGCTCGGGGAGACCCAGTACTTC. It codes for CASSPGTGLGETQYF.

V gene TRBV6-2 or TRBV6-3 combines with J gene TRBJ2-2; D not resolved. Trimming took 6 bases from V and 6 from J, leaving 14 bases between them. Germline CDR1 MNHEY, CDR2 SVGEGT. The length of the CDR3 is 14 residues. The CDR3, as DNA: TGTGCCAGCAGCCTTACTACCTCGGCCGGGGAGCTGTTTTTT. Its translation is CASSLTTSAGELFF.

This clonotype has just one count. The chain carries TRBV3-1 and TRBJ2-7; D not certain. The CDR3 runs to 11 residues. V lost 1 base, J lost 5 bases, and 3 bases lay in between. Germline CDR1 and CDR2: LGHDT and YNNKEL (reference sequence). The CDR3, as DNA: TGTGCCAGCAGCCAAGTGAACGAGCAGTACTTC. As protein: CASSQVNEQYF.

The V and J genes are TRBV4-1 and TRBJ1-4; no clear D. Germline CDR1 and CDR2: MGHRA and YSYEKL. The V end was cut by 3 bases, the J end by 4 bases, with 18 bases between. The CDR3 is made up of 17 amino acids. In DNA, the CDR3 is TGCGCCAGCAGCCACGGTGAGATGTACGGTTTTAATGAAAAACTGTTTTTT. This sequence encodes CASSHGEMYGFNEKLFF.

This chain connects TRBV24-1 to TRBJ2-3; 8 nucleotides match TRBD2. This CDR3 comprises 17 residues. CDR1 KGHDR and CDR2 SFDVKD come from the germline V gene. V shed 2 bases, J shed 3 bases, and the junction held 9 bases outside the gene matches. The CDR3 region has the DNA TGTGCCACCAGTGATTGGACCGGGACTAGTGGGACAGATACGCAGTATTTT. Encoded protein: CATSDWTGTSGTDTQYF.

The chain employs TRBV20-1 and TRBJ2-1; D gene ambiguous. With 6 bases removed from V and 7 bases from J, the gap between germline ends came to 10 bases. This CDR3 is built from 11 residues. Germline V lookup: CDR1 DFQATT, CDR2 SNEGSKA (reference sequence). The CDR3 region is CSAVLGNEQFF. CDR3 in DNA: TGCAGTGCCGTTTTGGGGAATGAGCAGTTCTTC.

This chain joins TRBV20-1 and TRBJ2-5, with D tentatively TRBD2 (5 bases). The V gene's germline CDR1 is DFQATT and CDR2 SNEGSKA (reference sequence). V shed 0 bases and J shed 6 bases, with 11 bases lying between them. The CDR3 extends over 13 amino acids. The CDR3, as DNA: TGCAGTGCTAGAGATTCGATCGGGAAGACCCAGTACTTC. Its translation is CSARDSIGKTQYF.

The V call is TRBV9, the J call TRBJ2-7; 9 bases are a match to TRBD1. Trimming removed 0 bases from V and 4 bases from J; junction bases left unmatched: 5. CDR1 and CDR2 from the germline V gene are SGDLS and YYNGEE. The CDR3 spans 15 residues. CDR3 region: CASSVEGTGKYEQYF. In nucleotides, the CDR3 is TGTGCCAGCAGCGTAGAGGGGACAGGGAAATACGAGCAGTACTTC.

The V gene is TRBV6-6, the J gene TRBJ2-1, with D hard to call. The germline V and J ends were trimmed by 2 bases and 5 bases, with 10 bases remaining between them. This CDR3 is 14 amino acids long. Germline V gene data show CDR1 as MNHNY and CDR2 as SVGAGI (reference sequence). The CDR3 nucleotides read TGTGCCAGCAGTTACCGCTTATCCCACAATGAGCAGTTCTTC. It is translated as CASSYRLSHNEQFF.

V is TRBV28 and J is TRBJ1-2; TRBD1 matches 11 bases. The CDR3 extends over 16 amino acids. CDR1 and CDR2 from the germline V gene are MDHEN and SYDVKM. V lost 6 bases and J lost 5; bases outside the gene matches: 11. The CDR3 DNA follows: TGTGCCAGCAGCACAGGGGACAGGGGGGTTATGTATGGCTACACCTTC. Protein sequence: CASSTGDRGVMYGYTF.

DNA of the CDR3: TGTGCCAGCAGTTCCTGGACAGGGGGGGATGAAAAACTGTTTTTT. Protein product: CASSSWTGGDEKLFF. The rearrangement joins TRBV12-3 or TRBV12-4 to TRBJ1-4; 10 nucleotides line up with TRBD1. J gave up 6 bases and V 4 bases, and 5 bases lay outside the gene matches. The CDR3 sequence is 15 residues long.

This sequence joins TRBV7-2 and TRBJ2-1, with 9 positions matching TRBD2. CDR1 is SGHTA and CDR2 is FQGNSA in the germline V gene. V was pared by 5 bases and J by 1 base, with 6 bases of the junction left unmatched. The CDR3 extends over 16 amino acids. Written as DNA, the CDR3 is TGTGCCAGCAGCCCGAGCGGGGGGCCGTCCTACAATGAGCAGTTCTTC. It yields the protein CASSPSGGPSYNEQFF.